Listed below are T cell receptor beta chains from one sample, sequenced in a study of T cell repertoires in cytomegalovirus infection. TCRdb re-called the reads through MiXCR, storing one row per CDR3 protein. The sample shows about 310,000 distinct CDR3 sequences, about 25% of them seen only once. The antigens of these receptors remain unknown. The sample in question was cultured PBMCs, obtained from culture after CMV antigen stimulation. The receptors here all came from a human donor in good health (CMV status not recorded). Some clones in this sample may be carry-over from other donors' samples. Both conserved end residues are trimmed from each CDR3.

v_gene: TRBV12-3/TRBV12-4
j_gene: TRBJ1-1
len: 11
CDR3aa: ASTPVRNTEAF

v_gene: TRBV20-1
j_gene: TRBJ2-1
len: 11
CDR3aa: SAESGRRNEQF

v_gene: TRBV19
j_gene: TRBJ1-1
len: 12
CDR3aa: ASTQRTENTEAF

v_gene: TRBV5-1
j_gene: TRBJ1-4
len: 13
CDR3aa: ASSLVGNEDEKLF

v_gene: TRBV6-2/TRBV6-3
j_gene: TRBJ2-1
len: 14
CDR3aa: ASSYSGIGVYNEQF

v_gene: TRBV29-1
j_gene: TRBJ1-5
len: 11
CDR3aa: SVEAGGGQPQH

v_gene: TRBV28
j_gene: TRBJ2-1
len: 12
CDR3aa: ASRDRESYNEQF

v_gene: TRBV30
j_gene: TRBJ2-1
len: 13
CDR3aa: ASTAGTGDLDEQF

v_gene: TRBV7-3
j_gene: TRBJ2-1
len: 14
CDR3aa: ASSAVGGSFYNEQF

v_gene: TRBV7-2
j_gene: TRBJ2-7
len: 11
CDR3aa: ASSGAGTYEQY

v_gene: TRBV7-2
j_gene: TRBJ2-7
len: 13
CDR3aa: ASSFQAAPSYEQY

v_gene: TRBV15
j_gene: TRBJ2-1
len: 13
CDR3aa: ATSRDRNSANEQF

v_gene: TRBV19
j_gene: TRBJ2-4
len: 11
CDR3aa: ASRLEGKNIQY

v_gene: TRBV18
j_gene: TRBJ2-7
len: 11
CDR3aa: ASSPRTGEQQY

v_gene: TRBV5-4
j_gene: TRBJ2-6
len: 14
CDR3aa: ASSLQGGYGANVLT

v_gene: TRBV29-1
j_gene: TRBJ2-2
len: 11
CDR3aa: SVVQGDTGELF

v_gene: TRBV29-1
j_gene: TRBJ1-1
len: 13
CDR3aa: SVEDSGRANTEAF

v_gene: TRBV19
j_gene: TRBJ1-2
len: 12
CDR3aa: ASRWDRRSDGYT

v_gene: TRBV30
j_gene: TRBJ2-7
len: 13
CDR3aa: AWSVGLGTIYEQY

v_gene: TRBV9
j_gene: TRBJ1-3
len: 11
CDR3aa: ASSSTREDTIY

v_gene: TRBV28
j_gene: TRBJ2-7
len: 10
CDR3aa: ASTLSHTEQY

v_gene: TRBV6-1
j_gene: TRBJ1-5
len: 12
CDR3aa: ASSEPGSNQPQH

v_gene: TRBV6-1
j_gene: TRBJ1-4
len: 15
CDR3aa: ASSYDRGDPTNEKLF

v_gene: TRBV7-2
j_gene: TRBJ2-2
len: 14
CDR3aa: ASSLVNRASAGELF

v_gene: TRBV6-6
j_gene: TRBJ2-1
len: 15
CDR3aa: ASSYSLVTGKRDEQF

v_gene: TRBV7-4
j_gene: TRBJ2-2
len: 15
CDR3aa: ASSLVPSGRNTGELF

v_gene: TRBV28
j_gene: TRBJ2-3
len: 14
CDR3aa: ASSLPGRGYTDTQY

v_gene: TRBV7-2
j_gene: TRBJ1-5
len: 16
CDR3aa: ASSLGSGPLNSNQPQH

v_gene: TRBV15
j_gene: TRBJ1-5
len: 11
CDR3aa: ATSFRLEQPQH

v_gene: TRBV28
j_gene: TRBJ1-4
len: 12
CDR3aa: ASSLSGRYEKLF

v_gene: TRBV25-1
j_gene: TRBJ2-7
len: 14
CDR3aa: ASSGRGRESDYEQY

v_gene: TRBV7-2
j_gene: TRBJ2-2
len: 13
CDR3aa: ASSMLSRNTGELF

v_gene: TRBV6-1
j_gene: TRBJ2-1
len: 14
CDR3aa: ASSEAWGPSYNEQF

v_gene: TRBV11-2
j_gene: TRBJ1-3
len: 12
CDR3aa: ASSLGLVVGTIY

v_gene: TRBV29-1
j_gene: TRBJ2-1
len: 11
CDR3aa: SVEIGRRGEQF

v_gene: TRBV7-2
j_gene: TRBJ1-6
len: 13
CDR3aa: ASSFAGARNSPLH

v_gene: TRBV12-3/TRBV12-4
j_gene: TRBJ2-4
len: 13
CDR3aa: ASSFRGLAKNIQY

v_gene: TRBV27
j_gene: TRBJ2-7
len: 14
CDR3aa: ASRSFGGRAIFEQY

v_gene: TRBV6-2/TRBV6-3
j_gene: TRBJ2-1
len: 13
CDR3aa: ASSLAGSAYNEQF

v_gene: TRBV7-8
j_gene: TRBJ2-7
len: 12
CDR3aa: ASSLAGTVYEQY

v_gene: TRBV4-3
j_gene: TRBJ1-4
len: 13
CDR3aa: ASSQDPRGNEKLF

v_gene: TRBV19
j_gene: TRBJ2-7
len: 11
CDR3aa: ASSIGLGYEQY

v_gene: TRBV29-1
j_gene: TRBJ2-3
len: 11
CDR3aa: SVGRKGTDTQY

v_gene: TRBV24-1
j_gene: TRBJ1-5
len: 14
CDR3aa: ATSDTGWRGNQPQH

v_gene: TRBV12-3/TRBV12-4
j_gene: TRBJ2-2
len: 12
CDR3aa: ASTTGLSTGELF

v_gene: TRBV10-3
j_gene: TRBJ1-1
len: 12
CDR3aa: AISEVGSNTEAF

v_gene: TRBV24-1
j_gene: TRBJ2-3
len: 12
CDR3aa: ATSDPSAGDTQY

v_gene: TRBV29-1
j_gene: TRBJ2-1
len: 14
CDR3aa: SVEEWGGGQWNEQF

v_gene: TRBV6-1
j_gene: TRBJ1-6
len: 13
CDR3aa: ASSLRTGLDSPLH

v_gene: TRBV7-2
j_gene: TRBJ2-3
len: 16
CDR3aa: ASSSKTGTSGRENTQY

v_gene: TRBV11-2
j_gene: TRBJ2-1
len: 13
CDR3aa: ASSLALSGYNEQF

v_gene: TRBV4-3
j_gene: TRBJ2-5
len: 14
CDR3aa: ASSQDRSARQETQY

v_gene: TRBV7-2
j_gene: TRBJ1-2
len: 12
CDR3aa: ASSASGANYGYT

v_gene: TRBV4-3
j_gene: TRBJ2-7
len: 13
CDR3aa: ASSQDVVARGEQY

v_gene: TRBV19
j_gene: TRBJ2-7
len: 12
CDR3aa: ASSIAADTYEQY